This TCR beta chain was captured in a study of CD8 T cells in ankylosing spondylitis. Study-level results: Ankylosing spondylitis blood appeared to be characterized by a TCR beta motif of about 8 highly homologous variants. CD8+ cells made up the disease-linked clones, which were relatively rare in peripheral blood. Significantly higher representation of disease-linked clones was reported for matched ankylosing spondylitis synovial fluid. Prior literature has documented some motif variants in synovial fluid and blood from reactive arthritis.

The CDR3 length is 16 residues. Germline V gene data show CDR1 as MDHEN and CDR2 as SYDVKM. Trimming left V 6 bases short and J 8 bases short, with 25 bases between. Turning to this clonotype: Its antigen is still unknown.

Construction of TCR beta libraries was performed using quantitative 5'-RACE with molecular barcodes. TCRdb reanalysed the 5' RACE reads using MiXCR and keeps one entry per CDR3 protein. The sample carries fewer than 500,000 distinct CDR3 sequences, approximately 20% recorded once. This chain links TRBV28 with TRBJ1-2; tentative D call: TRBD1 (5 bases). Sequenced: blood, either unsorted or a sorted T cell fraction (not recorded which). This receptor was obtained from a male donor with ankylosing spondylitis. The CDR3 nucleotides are TGTGCCAGCAGCCGTCTGCAGCAACAGGCATCGAGGGGCTACACCTTC. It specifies CASSRLQQQASRGYTF.